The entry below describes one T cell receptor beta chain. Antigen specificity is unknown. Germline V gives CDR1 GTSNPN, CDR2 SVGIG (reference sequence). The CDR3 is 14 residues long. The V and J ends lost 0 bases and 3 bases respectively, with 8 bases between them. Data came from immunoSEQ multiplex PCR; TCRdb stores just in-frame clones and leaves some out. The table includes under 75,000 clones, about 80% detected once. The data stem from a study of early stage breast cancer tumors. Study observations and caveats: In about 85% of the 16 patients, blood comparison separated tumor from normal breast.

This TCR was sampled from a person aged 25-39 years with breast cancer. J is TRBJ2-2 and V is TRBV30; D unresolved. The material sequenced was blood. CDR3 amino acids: CAWSVLMDTGELFF. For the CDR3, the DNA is TGTGCCTGGAGTGTACTAATGGACACCGGGGAGCTGTTTTTT.